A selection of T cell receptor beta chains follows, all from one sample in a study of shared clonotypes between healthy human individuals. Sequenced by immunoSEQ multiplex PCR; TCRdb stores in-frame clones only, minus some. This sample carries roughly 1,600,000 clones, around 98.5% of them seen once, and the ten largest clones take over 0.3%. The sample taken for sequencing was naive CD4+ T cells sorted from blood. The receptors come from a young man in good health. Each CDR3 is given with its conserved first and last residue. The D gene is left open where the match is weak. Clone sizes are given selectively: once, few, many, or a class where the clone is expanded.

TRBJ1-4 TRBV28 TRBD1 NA TGTGCCAGCAGTTCTCCTTTACCGGGACAGGGGGGTGAAAAACTGTTTTTT CASSSPLPGQGGEKLFF
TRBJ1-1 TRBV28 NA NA TGTGCCAGCAGCCGCTTGCGGGGGCGGCGACTCAACACTGAAGCTTTCTTT CASSRLRGRRLNTEAFF
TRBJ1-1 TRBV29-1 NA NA TGCAGCGTTGATCCGGGGAGACGAGCTTTCTTT CSVDPGRRAFF
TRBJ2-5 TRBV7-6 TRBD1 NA TGTGCCAGCAGCAAACAACCGGGACAGGGAGGAGAGACCCAGTACTTC CASSKQPGQGGETQYF
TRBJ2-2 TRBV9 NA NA TGTGCCAGCAGCGTAGCCTTTAGCGGAAGTAACACCGGGGAGCTGTTTTTT CASSVAFSGSNTGELFF
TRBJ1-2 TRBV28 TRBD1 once TGTGCCAGCAGTTCCCCCGGGGGGGACAGGTCTAACTATGGCTACACCTTC CASSSPGGDRSNYGYTF
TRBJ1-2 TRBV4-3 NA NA TGCGCCAGCAGCCAAGACCTGGGAAACGGTGGCTACACCTTC CASSQDLGNGGYTF
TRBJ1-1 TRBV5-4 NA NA TGTGCCAGCAGCTTGTTTTTGGGGACGAACACTGAAGCTTTCTTT CASSLFLGTNTEAFF
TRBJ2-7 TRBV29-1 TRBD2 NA TGCAGCGCGTCGACTAGCGGGAGGGATCAGTACTTC CSASTSGRDQYF
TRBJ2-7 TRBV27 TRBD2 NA TGTGCCAGCAGGAGGACTAGCGGCTACGAGCAGTACTTC CASRRTSGYEQYF
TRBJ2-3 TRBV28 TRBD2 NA TGTGCCAGAGCCCTCGGTAGCGGGGCCCGCCGGAGCACAGATACGCAGTATTTT CARALGSGARRSTDTQYF
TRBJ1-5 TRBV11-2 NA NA TGTGCCAGCAGCTTAGATGGCAGGGTGTATCAGCCCCAGCATTTT CASSLDGRVYQPQHF
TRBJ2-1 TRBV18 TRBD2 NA TGTGCCAGCTCACCCTCCGGACTAGCGGGAGCCTACAATGAGCAGTTCTTC CASSPSGLAGAYNEQFF
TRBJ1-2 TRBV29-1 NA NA TGCAGCGTTGAAGCCGGTGGGACACACTATGGCTACACCTTC CSVEAGGTHYGYTF
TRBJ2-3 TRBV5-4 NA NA TGTGCCAGCAGCCCCGCGAGCGGGAGCACAGATACGCAGTATTTT CASSPASGSTDTQYF
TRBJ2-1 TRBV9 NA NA TGTGCCAGCAGCGTAGCTGTTAGCTCCTACAATGAGCAGTTCTTC CASSVAVSSYNEQFF
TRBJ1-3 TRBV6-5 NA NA TGTGCCAGCAGTTACCGAGGTCAACCTGGAAACACCATATATTTT CASSYRGQPGNTIYF
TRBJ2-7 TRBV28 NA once TGTGCCAGCAGGGGGAACTCCTACGAGCAGTACTTC CASRGNSYEQYF
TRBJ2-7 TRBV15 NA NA TGTGCCACCAGCAGAGATAGAGGGCCCTACGAGCAGTACTTC CATSRDRGPYEQYF
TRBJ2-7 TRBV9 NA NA TGTGCCAGCAGCCCCCGTTCTACAGGAGTTGGTTCCTACGAGCAGTACTTC CASSPRSTGVGSYEQYF
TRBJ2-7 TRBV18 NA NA TGTGCCAGCTCACCACCGGGTGGCTACGAGCAGTACTTC CASSPPGGYEQYF
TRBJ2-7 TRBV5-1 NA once TGCGCCAGCAGCTTGGATGCAGGGGTCGAGCAGTACTTC CASSLDAGVEQYF
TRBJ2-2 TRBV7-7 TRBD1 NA TGTGCTAGCAGCCCAGGGACAGGGTTCACCGGGGAGCTGTTTTTT CASSPGTGFTGELFF
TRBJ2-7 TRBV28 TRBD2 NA TGTGCCAGCAGTTTAGGGATAGCGGGAGCGTACGAGCAGTACTTC CASSLGIAGAYEQYF
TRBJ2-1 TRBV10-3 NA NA TGTGCCATCAGTCCGAAGGGGGGCAATGAGCAGTTCTTC CAISPKGGNEQFF
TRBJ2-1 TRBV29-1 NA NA TGCAGCGCCGTAGGACTCAGCTCCTACAATGAGCAGTTCTTC CSAVGLSSYNEQFF
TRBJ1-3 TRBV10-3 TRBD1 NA TGTGCCATCAGTGGACAGGGTGGAAACACCATATATTTT CAISGQGGNTIYF
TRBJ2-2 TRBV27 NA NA TGTGCCAGCAGTATTGTGAACACCGGGGAGCTGTTTTTT CASSIVNTGELFF
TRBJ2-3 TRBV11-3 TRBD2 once TGTGCCAGCAGCGCTAGCGGGATGGGGATGTATACGCAGTATTTT CASSASGMGMYTQYF
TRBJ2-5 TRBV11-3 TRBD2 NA TGTGCCAGCAGCCTCGGGACTAGCGGGAAGGAGACCCAGTACTTC CASSLGTSGKETQYF
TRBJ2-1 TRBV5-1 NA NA TGCGCCAGCAGCTTGTCGCCGCTTAAAACGGGGTACAATGAGCAGTTCTTC CASSLSPLKTGYNEQFF
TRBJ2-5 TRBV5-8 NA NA TGTGCCAGCAGCAGGGACCTGGGGGAGACCCAGTACTTC CASSRDLGETQYF
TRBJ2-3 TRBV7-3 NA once TGTGCCAGCAGTCCCGCACGCACAGATACGCAGTATTTT CASSPARTDTQYF
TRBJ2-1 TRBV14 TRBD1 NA TGTGCCAGCAGCCAACTTACCGGAGGGGACAGGGACTACAATGAGCAGTTCTTC CASSQLTGGDRDYNEQFF
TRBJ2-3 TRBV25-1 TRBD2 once TGTGCCAGCAGTAGACCCGGAGGGACTAATACGCAGTATTTT CASSRPGGTNTQYF
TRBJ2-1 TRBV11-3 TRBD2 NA TGTGCCAGCAGCTCCGCCCTAGCGGGACACGCGGATGAGCAGTTCTTC CASSSALAGHADEQFF
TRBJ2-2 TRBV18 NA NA TGTGCCAGCTCACCGACTAGTAAGGCGGAGCTGTTTTTT CASSPTSKAELFF
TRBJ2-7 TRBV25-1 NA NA TGTGCCAGCAGGGGGGTCGAGCAGTACTTC CASRGVEQYF
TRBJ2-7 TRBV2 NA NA TGTGCCAGCAGTGAGAGAGGACTACCGGCCTACGAGCAGTACTTC CASSERGLPAYEQYF
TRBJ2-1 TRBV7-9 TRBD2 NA TGTGCCAGCAGCGGAAGGACTAGCAATGAGCAGTTCTTC CASSGRTSNEQFF
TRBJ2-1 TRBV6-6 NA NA TGTGCCAGCAGTTACTCCCCTCCCAATGAGCAGTTCTTC CASSYSPPNEQFF
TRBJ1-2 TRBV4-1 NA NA TGCGCCAGCAGCCAAGATCTTGTGCGGGCCCAGAACTATGGCTACACCTTC CASSQDLVRAQNYGYTF
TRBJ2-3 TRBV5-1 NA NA TGCGCCAGCAGCTTGGCCGGGGCGGGCACAGATACGCAGTATTTT CASSLAGAGTDTQYF
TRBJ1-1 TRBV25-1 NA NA TGTGCCAGCAGTGAGTCCACTGAAGCTTTCTTT CASSESTEAFF
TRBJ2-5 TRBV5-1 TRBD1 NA TGCGCCAGCAGGACATACGGGACAGCGATACAAGAGACCCAGTACTTC CASRTYGTAIQETQYF